Following are 19 T cell receptor beta chains from one sample sequenced in a study of blood T cell repertoires in COVID-19. Some clones are missing from TCRdb's copy, which holds only in-frame ones; the method was immunoSEQ multiplex PCR. This sample has fewer than 200,000 clones; roughly 83% occur once, and the top ten carry 8% to 9.5%. The sample was peripheral blood. These receptors all come from a woman older than 75 with active or convalescent COVID-19.

This chain uses TRBV29-1 with TRBJ1-2, with 7 bases that match TRBD1. Germline V gene data show CDR1 as SQVTM and CDR2 as ANQGSEA. This CDR3 has 16 residues. CDR3 residues: CSYTRNRGGSNYGYTF. The DNA of the CDR3 is TGCAGTTACACCCGGAACAGGGGAGGCAGCAACTATGGCTACACCTTC.

The chain employs TRBV6-2 or TRBV6-3 and TRBJ2-7, with D possibly TRBD2 on 6 matching bases. There are 12 residues in the CDR3. V lost 5 bases and J lost 7, with 12 bases in between. CDR1 and CDR2 from the germline V gene are MNHEY and SVGEGT. CDR3 amino acids: CASSGGTGEQYF. The CDR3 region has the DNA TGTGCCAGCAGTGGCGGGACGGGGGAGCAGTACTTC.

The chain uses TRBV10-3 and TRBJ2-5; tentatively, D is TRBD2 (7 bases). V dropped 11 bases and J dropped 3 bases, with 19 bases sitting between them. Germline CDR1 is ENHRY and CDR2 is SYGVKD. CDR3 size: 14 residues. The CDR3 sequence: CASRYGGGEETQYF. DNA of the CDR3: TGTGCCTCCCGGTACGGAGGGGGGGAAGAGACCCAGTACTTC.

This chain's CDR3 is CASSLGHVGQPQHF. The CDR3 nucleotides are TGTGCCAGCAGCTTGGGACACGTCGGTCAGCCCCAGCATTTT. The V gene is TRBV7-9, the J gene TRBJ1-5; maybe TRBD1 (6 bases). V gave up 3 bases and J gave up 6 bases, with 12 bases separating them. Germline CDR1 is SEHNR and CDR2 is FQNEAQ (reference sequence). The CDR3 runs to 14 residues.

This sequence joins TRBV7-3 and TRBJ2-2; 12 bases are shared with TRBD2. The ends lost 4 bases at V and 7 bases at J; junction bases unmatched: 13. This CDR3 region has 18 residues. Germline assignment: CDR1 SGHTA and CDR2 FQGTGA. For the CDR3, the DNA is TGTGCCAGCAGCTCTTTGACTAGCGGGGGCCTAAATGTCGGGGAGCTGTTTTTT. It yields the protein CASSSLTSGGLNVGELFF.

This sequence joins TRBV27 and TRBJ2-7, with 10 bases identical to TRBD1. Germline CDR1 reads MNHEY; CDR2 reads SMNVEV (reference sequence). Unmatched junction bases numbered 12, after V lost 5 bases and J lost 5 bases. The CDR3 spans 16 residues. Written as DNA, the CDR3 is TGTGCCAGCAGTACCGGACAGGGGGTCCTCATCAACGAGCAGTACTTC. Its translation is CASSTGQGVLINEQYF.

The J gene is TRBJ1-6, the V gene TRBV2, with 9 bases identical to TRBD1. CDR3 length: 15 residues. Germline V gives CDR1 SNHLY, CDR2 FYNNEI. V lost 6 bases to trimming and J lost 5 bases; unmatched junction nucleotides: 5. CDR3 loop: CASRVRDRDNSPLHF. The CDR3 DNA sequence: TGTGCCAGCAGGGTTCGGGACAGGGATAATTCACCCCTCCACTTT.

The rearrangement joins TRBV19 to TRBJ1-3, with D tentatively TRBD1 (6 bases). Germline CDR1 and CDR2: LNHDA and SQIVND (reference sequence). V lost 10 bases and J 3 bases, leaving 19 bases between the germline ends. The CDR3 loop spans 15 amino acids. The CDR3 region has the DNA TGTGCCACCTCAGGGGAGGGCAGCCGTGGAAACACCATATATTTT. Protein: CATSGEGSRGNTIYF.

This chain links TRBV9 with TRBJ1-2; 8 nucleotides match TRBD1. This CDR3 spans 14 amino acids. Germline lookup yields CDR1 SGDLS and CDR2 YYNGEE. Trimming removed 4 bases from V and 6 bases from J; junction bases left unmatched: 8. The CDR3 loop is CASSPRTGSNGYTF. The CDR3 DNA is TGTGCCAGCAGCCCCCGGACAGGGTCGAATGGCTACACCTTC.

This rearrangement joins TRBV11-3 to TRBJ1-1; D remains ambiguous. The CDR3 runs to 16 residues. V dropped 5 bases and J dropped 0 bases, with 16 bases sitting between them. Per the germline V gene, CDR1 is SGHNT and CDR2 is YENEEA. CDR3 in amino acids: CASSRIGGNMNTEAFF. CDR3 sequence (DNA): TGTGCCAGCAGCCGCATCGGCGGGAATATGAACACTGAAGCTTTCTTT.

The chain links TRBV9 to TRBJ2-2, with TRBD1 identical over 9 bases. J gave up 4 bases and V 4 bases, and 8 bases lay outside the gene matches. Germline assignment: CDR1 SGDLS and CDR2 YYNGEE. The CDR3 runs to 16 residues. CDR3 protein: CASSPRTGAITGELFF. As DNA, the CDR3 is TGTGCCAGCAGCCCGCGGACAGGGGCGATCACCGGGGAGCTGTTTTTT.

DNA for the CDR3: TGCGCCAGCAGCCAAGATCTCTACAGTTCCAGCGAGCAGTACTTC. Its protein is CASSQDLYSSSEQYF. The chain recombines TRBV4-1 with TRBJ2-7, with unresolved D. The V end lost 0 bases, the J end lost 6 bases, and 15 bases lay between the germline ends. The CDR3 is made up of 15 amino acids. Per the germline V gene, CDR1 is MGHRA and CDR2 is YSYEKL.

This clone was seen only a few times. The chain combines TRBV7-2 with TRBJ2-7, with a weak D call TRBD2 (6 bases). The CDR3 contains 15 residues. V lost 5 bases and J 9 bases, leaving 23 bases between the germline ends. The germline CDR1 and CDR2 sequences are SGHTA and FQGNSA. The CDR3 region has the DNA TGTGCCAGCAGCGTCGCCACGAGCGGGTATTCCGGGCAGTACTTC. As protein: CASSVATSGYSGQYF.

For this clone: The same CDR3 also results from other DNA sequences found in this sample. The DNA for the CDR3 is TGTGCCAGTAGTACAGGGGGTAATCAGCCCCAGCATTTT. It is translated as CASSTGGNQPQHF. V and J are TRBV19 and TRBJ1-5; TRBD1 matches 7 bases. V lost 4 bases to trimming and J lost 4 bases; unmatched junction nucleotides: 1. The germline gives CDR1 LNHDA, CDR2 SQIVND (reference sequence). This CDR3 is 13 amino acids long.

V and J are TRBV6-5 and TRBJ2-1; 9 nucleotides align to TRBD1. The CDR3 loop spans 15 amino acids. Losses at the gene ends were 6 bases for V and 3 bases for J; bases not matched to a gene: 6. Germline V gene sequence: CDR1 MNHEY, CDR2 SVGAGI. The CDR3 is CASRPPGQGYNEQFF. CDR3 in DNA: TGTGCCAGCAGACCACCGGGACAGGGCTACAATGAGCAGTTCTTC.

The chain is built from TRBV10-3 and TRBJ1-2; D possibly corresponds to TRBD1 (6 bases). The CDR3 runs 14 residues. Trimming pared 4 bases from V and 6 bases from J, leaving 15 bases between. Germline loops: CDR1 ENHRY, CDR2 SYGVKD. The CDR3 coding sequence is TGTGCCATCAGTGCGGACAGTAGAGGGAATGGCTACACCTTC. It translates to CAISADSRGNGYTF.

This clone showed up just a few times. V usage is TRBV6-4 and J usage is TRBJ1-2, with TRBD1 identical over 8 bases. This CDR3 has 13 residues. In germline, CDR1 is MRHNA, CDR2 SNTAGT. The trim removed 2 bases at V and 7 bases at J, leaving 3 bases unmatched. This CDR3 reads CASSDGDRTGYTF. CDR3 DNA: TGTGCCAGCAGTGACGGGGACAGGACTGGCTACACCTTC.

This clone was detected a few times. V and J are TRBV7-3 and TRBJ1-1; a possible D gene is TRBD1 (5 bases). The CDR3 is 13 residues long. Germline V gene data show CDR1 as SGHTA and CDR2 as FQGTGA. V was pared by 6 bases and J by 4 bases, with 12 bases between. The CDR3, as DNA: TGTGCCAGCAGTCAAGCGGGGGGCACTGAAGCTTTCTTT. Translation gives CASSQAGGTEAFF.

The chain employs TRBV11-2 and TRBJ2-1; a possible D gene is TRBD2 (5 bases). This CDR3 is 11 amino acids long. Per germline, CDR1 SGHAT and CDR2 FQNNGV. Deletions cut 5 bases from V and 14 bases from J, with 13 bases between. CDR3 coding DNA: TGTGCCAGCAGCGCCGGACTCTTGGAGTTCTTC. Translation: CASSAGLLEFF.